The present T cell receptor beta chain was sequenced within a study of cytomegalovirus exposure and HLA in healthy donors. Remarks on this clone: The sample has other DNA sequences that encode this CDR3 too.

CDR1 is LNHDA, CDR2 SQIVND, per germline (reference sequence). V shed 1 base and J shed 4 bases, with 5 bases lying between them. The CDR3 runs to 12 residues. Primers: 60 Vbeta forward and 13 Jbeta reverse. TCRdb keeps only in-frame clones here, not all; method: immunoSEQ multiplex PCR. The top ten clones hold under 7% of a sample with fewer than 150,000 clones, 75% to 90% of them seen once. The V and J genes are TRBV19 and TRBJ2-7, with a possible D match to TRBD1 (5 bases). Sequencing was carried out using PBMCs. This receptor was identified in a woman under 40 in good health and CMV-seropositive. The CDR3 nucleotides read TGTGCCAGTAGTATAGCAGGGTACGAGCAGTACTTC. Residues: CASSIAGYEQYF.